The sequence of this TCR beta chain was determined in a study of T cell responses to AZD1222 COVID-19 vaccine. On the study more broadly: Combined were second doses at about 4 or about 12 weeks. General observations from the study: Unmutated variant regions are reportedly the target of nearly half of TCRs that are spike-specific.

Libraries were prepared by immunoSEQ multiplex PCR; TCRdb keeps only in-frame clonotypes and omits some of them. The data show 140,000 to 150,000 clones, under 95% seen once. Comment on this clone: Its target is not known.

V lost 3 bases and J 4 bases, leaving 4 bases between the germline ends. CDR1 and CDR2 from the germline V gene are MNHEY and SMNVEV (reference sequence). The CDR3 runs to 12 residues. The rearrangement uses TRBV27 and TRBJ1-5; no clear D gene. Specimen: peripheral blood, collected on day 0 of AZD1222 vaccination. The sequence was collected from an adult in good health. This CDR3 is CASSFWNQPQHF. The DNA for the CDR3 is TGTGCCAGCAGTTTTTGGAATCAGCCCCAGCATTTT.